Below, 13 T cell receptor beta chains from the same sample are listed, as sequenced in a study of blood T cell repertoires in COVID-19. Sequencing used immunoSEQ multiplex PCR; TCRdb keeps in-frame clones, though not all of them. This table holds 220,000 or so clones, under 90% found once. The sequenced sample consisted of peripheral blood. These receptors were collected from a man in his 60s who had recovered from COVID-19.

This chain uses TRBV5-6 with TRBJ1-3; 9 bases are shared with TRBD1. This CDR3 contains 18 residues. Germline CDR1 reads SGHDT; CDR2 reads YYEEEE. J gave up 0 bases and V 1 base, and 8 bases lay outside the gene matches. The CDR3: CASSLLGQGPFSGNTIYF. In nucleotides, the CDR3 is TGTGCCAGCAGCTTGTTGGGACAGGGTCCATTCTCTGGAAACACCATATATTTT.

This chain connects TRBV7-2 to TRBJ1-2; a possible D gene is TRBD1 (6 bases). Germline V CDR1 and CDR2: SGHTA, FQGNSA. Trimming stripped 5 bases from V and 8 bases from J, with 15 bases between. This CDR3 is 13 amino acids long. Here the CDR3 reads CASSPPGVGGYTF. CDR3 DNA sequence: TGTGCCAGCAGCCCACCAGGGGTGGGCGGCTACACCTTC.

The chain employs TRBV6-2 or TRBV6-3 and TRBJ1-1, with D unclear. The V gene lost 2 bases and the J gene lost 1 base, with 11 bases spanning the gap. This CDR3 spans 15 amino acids. Germline CDR1 is MNHEY and CDR2 is SVGEGT. CDR3 sequence: CASSYAAQKNTEAFF. Here the CDR3 DNA reads TGTGCCAGCAGTTACGCGGCGCAGAAGAACACTGAAGCTTTCTTT.

The rearrangement links TRBV12-3 or TRBV12-4 to TRBJ2-1; no definite D call. The CDR3 runs 13 residues. Trimming stripped 3 bases from V and 10 bases from J, with 13 bases between. In nucleotides, the CDR3 is TGTGCCAGCAGTTTTGACCGGGTCTTAGAGCAGTTCTTC. Translated: CASSFDRVLEQFF.

CDR3 sequence: CASSRGVNYGYTF. In DNA form, the CDR3 reads TGTGCCAGCTCACGGGGGGTTAACTATGGCTACACCTTC. The V call is TRBV18, the J call TRBJ1-2, with D possibly TRBD1 on 5 matching bases. CDR3 length: 13 residues. V shed 4 bases and J shed 1 base, with 7 bases lying between them. Germline V gene data show CDR1 as KGHSH and CDR2 as LQKENI. Variable domain in full (rest from reference TRBV18 and TRBJ1-2): NAGVMQNPRHLVRRRGQEARLRCSPMKGHSHVYWYRQLPEEGLKFMVYLQKENIIDESGMPKERFSAEFPKEGPSILRIQQVVRGDSAAYFCASSRGVNYGYTFGSGTRLTVV.

This clone appeared once. The rearrangement joins TRBV9 to TRBJ2-1; 8 bases match TRBD2. Per the germline V gene, CDR1 is SGDLS and CDR2 is YYNGEE. This CDR3 region has 17 residues. The V and J ends lost 0 bases and 3 bases, in that order; junction bases with no gene match: 8. The CDR3 region has the DNA TGTGCCAGCAGCGTAGCTGCGGGAGGACGGTTCTACAATGAGCAGTTCTTC. It yields the protein CASSVAAGGRFYNEQFF.

This chain links TRBV19 with TRBJ1-6; 11 nucleotides agree with TRBD1. This CDR3 comprises 16 residues. Losses at the gene ends were 5 bases for V and 7 bases for J; bases not matched to a gene: 7. Germline V gene sequence: CDR1 LNHDA, CDR2 SQIVND (reference sequence). The CDR3 region has the DNA TGTGCCAGTAGTCCGCGGACAGGGGGCTCGAATTCACCCCTCCACTTT. Translating gives CASSPRTGGSNSPLHF.

The chain combines TRBV6-2 or TRBV6-3 with TRBJ1-6; no reliable D call. Trimming stripped 5 bases from V and 8 bases from J, with 16 bases between. CDR3 length equals 15 residues. Germline V gene sequence: CDR1 MNHEY, CDR2 SVGEGT. CDR3 protein: CASSLVPGGYSPLHF. For the CDR3, the DNA is TGTGCCAGCAGTCTTGTCCCGGGAGGTTATTCACCCCTCCACTTT.

This chain links TRBV12-3 or TRBV12-4 with TRBJ1-1; D call uncertain. V dropped 4 bases and J dropped 4 bases, with 7 bases sitting between them. This CDR3 region has 12 residues. This CDR3 reads CASSWEITEAFF. DNA for the CDR3: TGTGCCAGCAGTTGGGAGATCACTGAAGCTTTCTTT.

The rearrangement uses TRBV19 and TRBJ1-4; 8 nucleotides line up with TRBD1. Germline V gene sequence: CDR1 LNHDA, CDR2 SQIVND (reference sequence). V was clipped by 9 bases and J by 7 bases; unmatched bases: 7. This CDR3 region has 13 residues. CDR3 nucleotide sequence: TGTGCCAGCCGAGACAGGGGAAGTGAAAAACTGTTTTTT. Translating it yields CASRDRGSEKLFF. Full variable domain (missing parts from reference TRBV19 and TRBJ1-4): DGGITQSPKYLFRKEGQNVTLSCEQNLNHDAMYWYRQDPGQGLRLIYYSQIVNDFQKGDIAEGYSVSREKKESFPLTVTSAQKNPTAFYLCASRDRGSEKLFFGSGTQLSVL.

This chain connects TRBV6-5 to TRBJ1-4; D is undetermined. CDR3 length equals 15 residues. CDR1 and CDR2 from the germline V gene are MNHEY and SVGAGI. V was clipped by 6 bases and J by 8 bases, with 19 bases between them. The CDR3 is CASRPSLSRQEKLFF. CDR3 nucleotides: TGTGCCAGCAGACCTAGCCTCAGCCGTCAGGAAAAACTGTTTTTT.

V and J are TRBV7-9 and TRBJ2-1; the match to TRBD2 covers 7 bases. Germline-derived CDR1 and CDR2 are SEHNR and FQNEAQ (reference sequence). The ends lost 4 bases at V and 7 bases at J; junction bases unmatched: 16. This CDR3 is 17 amino acids long. CDR3 in DNA: TGTGCCAGCAGCTCGACCGAGGGAGGGCCTAGTTGGAATGAGCAGTTCTTC. As protein: CASSSTEGGPSWNEQFF.

V is TRBV5-6 and J is TRBJ2-7; 11 bases map to TRBD1. The germline CDR1 and CDR2 sequences are SGHDT and YYEEEE. This CDR3 is built from 16 residues. The V and J ends lost 2 bases and 2 bases, in that order; junction bases with no gene match: 6. Here the CDR3 reads CASSFGTGGRTYEQYF. The CDR3 bases are TGTGCCAGCAGCTTCGGGACAGGGGGAAGAACCTACGAGCAGTACTTC.